This T cell receptor beta chain was documented in a study of identical twins listed by TCRdb under 2016. Concerning the study at large: TCR alpha and beta repertoires from monozygotic twins, unrelated adults of various ages and cord blood were deep-sequenced to test whether fetal clonotypes persist. To rule out contamination, replicate twin experiments were performed at different times with different library preparation protocols. General conclusions and limits of the study: Invariant T cells such as MAIT and iNKT could partly confound zero-insertion analyses, although diverse VJ usage argued against such confounding for most clonotypes. Abundant cord blood beta clonotypes had fewer insertions, young adult naive repertoires showed a similar but weaker trend, and memory repertoires showed no such trend. In monozygotic twins, out-of-frame TCR alpha sharing was systematically underestimated by recombination models, although the models agreed with sharing between unrelated individuals. Out-of-frame TCR alpha sequences shared between twins showed an excess of low generation-probability sequences compared with coincidental sharing between unrelated individuals. A weaker excess of twin sharing was found in beta out-of-frame sequences because the signal-to-noise ratio was lowered by fewer shared sequences. Because the same donors could not be followed over many years, conclusions were based on cross-sectional statistical analysis.

The library came from 5' RACE. For sequencing, an Illumina HiSeq 2000 was employed. A universal primer binding site was introduced by template switching, and a unique molecular identifier was present in the final cDNA, enabling accurate counting of TCR cDNA molecules. First-strand cDNA for TCR alpha and beta chains was synthesized from specific primers in the conserved constant-segment region. To control for contamination, every cDNA library was double barcoded, receiving both a SMART-Mk sample barcode and Illumina barcodes. TruSeq adapter sequences, together with Illumina sample barcodes, were added in two successive PCR steps. Sequencing of the TCR alpha and beta cDNA libraries was done on the Illumina HiSeq platform using custom primers. The study's processing was this. MiGEC was used to process raw reads and extract unique molecular identifiers, and MiXCR was used to find CDR3 positions. For each individual, recombination models were inferred using an EM algorithm with the repgenHMM and IGoR tools. Shared clonotypes were analyzed with the tcR package in R, and sharing was normalized by the product of cloneset sizes. Out-of-frame nonproductive sequences were analyzed to study raw recombination free of thymic and clonal selection effects. Starting from the raw public reads, TCRdb applied fastp trimming at Q25, assembled clones with MiXCR and retained in-frame beta chains. When rows share a CDR3 protein, they turn into one entry using the most common DNA and genes. TCRdb assigned the V and J calls; the authors' analysis was not used. The sample profile shows 450,000 or so distinct CDR3 sequences; approximately 15% of them were found once. The ten largest clones add up to around 0.52% of the sample.

CDR1 and CDR2 are drawn from the germline V gene (reference sequence): LNHDA, SQIVND. V was cut back by 3 bases and J by 4 bases, leaving a gap of 9 bases between them. The CDR3 holds 13 amino acids from the cysteine to the phenylalanine. Of all the DNA, just the CDR3 is kept, 39 bases in frame from base 1. Every donor in the study was a healthy Caucasian. The twin cohort comprised three pairs of female monozygotic twins, all aged roughly 18 to 29 years. Positive isolation kits from Invitrogen were used to isolate the CD4+ and CD8+ T cell populations. On this clonotype: No antigen is known for it. The sample holds no much larger clone one base away, and base qualities are not on file.

The data also belong to a second study, concerning yellow fever vaccine responses in identical twins. According to the second study: The T cell response to vaccination in identical twins was reported by the authors to appear partly convergent and partly personalized. In the study, vaccine-responding T cell clones were precisely tracked in identical twins.

Sequenced material: CD4+ T cells sorted from blood. The sequence is built from TRBV19 and TRBJ2-5; no D gene is confidently identified. This clonotype was sampled from a woman under 30 in good health. The nucleotide sequence reads as follows: TGTGCCAGTAGTATCGGTGTGGCAGAGACCCAGTACTTC. It is translated as CASSIGVAETQYF.